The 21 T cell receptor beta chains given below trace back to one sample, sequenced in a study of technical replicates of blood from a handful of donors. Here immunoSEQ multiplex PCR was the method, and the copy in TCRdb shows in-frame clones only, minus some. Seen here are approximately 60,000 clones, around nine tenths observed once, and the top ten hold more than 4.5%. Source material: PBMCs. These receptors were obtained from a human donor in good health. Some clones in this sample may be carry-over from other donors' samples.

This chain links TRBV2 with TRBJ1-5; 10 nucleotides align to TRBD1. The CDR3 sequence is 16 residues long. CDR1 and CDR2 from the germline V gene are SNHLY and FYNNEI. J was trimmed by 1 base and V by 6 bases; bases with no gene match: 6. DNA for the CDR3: TGTGCCAGCAGGCTACCGGGACAGGGGAGCAATCAGCCCCAGCATTTT. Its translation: CASRLPGQGSNQPQHF.

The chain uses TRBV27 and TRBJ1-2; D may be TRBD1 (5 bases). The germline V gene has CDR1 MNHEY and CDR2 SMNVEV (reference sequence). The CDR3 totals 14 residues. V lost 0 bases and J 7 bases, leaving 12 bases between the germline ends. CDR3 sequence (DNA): TGTGCCAGCAGTTTATCAGGGGTCGGTAGTGGCTACACCTTC. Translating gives CASSLSGVGSGYTF.

Here the CDR3 DNA reads TGTGCCAGCAGTAACCAGGAGGGCGCTGAAGCTTTCTTT. This codes for CASSNQEGAEAFF. V is TRBV6-6 and J is TRBJ1-1, with D unclear. There are 13 residues in the CDR3. Germline CDR1 MNHNY, CDR2 SVGAGI (reference sequence). The germline V and J ends were trimmed by 5 bases and 6 bases, with 13 bases remaining between them.

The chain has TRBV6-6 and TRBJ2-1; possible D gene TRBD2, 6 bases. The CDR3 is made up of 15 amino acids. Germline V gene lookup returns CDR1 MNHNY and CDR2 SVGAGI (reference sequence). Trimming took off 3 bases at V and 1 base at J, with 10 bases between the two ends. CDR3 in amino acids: CASSYSGGSYNEQFF. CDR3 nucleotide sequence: TGTGCCAGCAGTTATTCCGGAGGGTCCTACAATGAGCAGTTCTTC.

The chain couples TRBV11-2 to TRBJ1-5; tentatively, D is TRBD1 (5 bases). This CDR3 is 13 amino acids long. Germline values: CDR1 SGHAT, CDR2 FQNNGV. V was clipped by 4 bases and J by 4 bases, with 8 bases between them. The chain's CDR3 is CASSSGDNQPQHF. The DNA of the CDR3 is TGTGCCAGCAGCTCGGGGGATAATCAGCCCCAGCATTTT.

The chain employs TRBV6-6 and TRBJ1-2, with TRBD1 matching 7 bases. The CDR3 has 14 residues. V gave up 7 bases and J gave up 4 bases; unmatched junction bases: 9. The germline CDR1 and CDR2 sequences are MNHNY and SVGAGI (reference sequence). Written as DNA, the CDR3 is TGTGCCAGCAAAATTCACAGGGGTTCCTATGGCTACACCTTC. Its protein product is CASKIHRGSYGYTF.

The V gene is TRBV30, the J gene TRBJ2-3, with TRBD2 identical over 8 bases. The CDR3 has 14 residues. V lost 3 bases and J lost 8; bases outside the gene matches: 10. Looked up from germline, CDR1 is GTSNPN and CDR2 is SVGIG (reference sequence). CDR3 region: CAWRVSGAVGTQYF. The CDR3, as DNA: TGTGCCTGGAGGGTTAGCGGGGCCGTGGGTACGCAGTATTTT.

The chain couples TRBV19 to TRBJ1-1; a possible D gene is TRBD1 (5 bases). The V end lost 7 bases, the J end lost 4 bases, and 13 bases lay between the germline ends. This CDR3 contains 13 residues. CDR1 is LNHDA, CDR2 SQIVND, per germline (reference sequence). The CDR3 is CASIDGHPTEAFF. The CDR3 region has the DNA TGTGCCAGTATTGACGGACATCCCACTGAAGCTTTCTTT.

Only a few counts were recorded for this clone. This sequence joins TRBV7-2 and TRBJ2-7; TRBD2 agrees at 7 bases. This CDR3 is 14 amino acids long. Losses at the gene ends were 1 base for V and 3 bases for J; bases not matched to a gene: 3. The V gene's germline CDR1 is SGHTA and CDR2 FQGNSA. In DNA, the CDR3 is TGTGCCAGCAGCTTAGAGGGAGGGTACTACGAGCAGTACTTC. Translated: CASSLEGGYYEQYF.

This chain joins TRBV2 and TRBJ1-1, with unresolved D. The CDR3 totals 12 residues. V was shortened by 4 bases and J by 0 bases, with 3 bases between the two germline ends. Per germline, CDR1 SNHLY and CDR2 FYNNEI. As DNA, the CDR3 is TGTGCCAGCAGTGCATTGAACACTGAAGCTTTCTTT. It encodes CASSALNTEAFF.

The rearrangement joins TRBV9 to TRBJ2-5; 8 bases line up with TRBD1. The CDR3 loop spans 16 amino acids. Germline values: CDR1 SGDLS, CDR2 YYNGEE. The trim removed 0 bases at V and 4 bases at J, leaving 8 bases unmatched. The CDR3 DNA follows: TGTGCCAGCAGCGTAGCTGCCGGACAGGGAGGAGAGACCCAGTACTTC. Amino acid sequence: CASSVAAGQGGETQYF.

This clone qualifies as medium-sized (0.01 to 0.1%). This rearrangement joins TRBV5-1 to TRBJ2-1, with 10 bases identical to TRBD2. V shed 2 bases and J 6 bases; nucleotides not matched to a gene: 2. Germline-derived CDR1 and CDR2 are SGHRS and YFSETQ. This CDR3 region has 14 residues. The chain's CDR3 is CASSLAGGFNEQFF. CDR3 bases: TGCGCCAGCAGCTTAGCGGGAGGGTTCAATGAGCAGTTCTTC.

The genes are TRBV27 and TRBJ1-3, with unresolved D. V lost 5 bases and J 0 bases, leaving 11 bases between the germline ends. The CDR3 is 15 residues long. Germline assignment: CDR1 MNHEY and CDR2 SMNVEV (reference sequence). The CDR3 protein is CASSPDGFSGNTIYF. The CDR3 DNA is TGTGCCAGCAGTCCAGACGGGTTCTCTGGAAACACCATATATTTT.

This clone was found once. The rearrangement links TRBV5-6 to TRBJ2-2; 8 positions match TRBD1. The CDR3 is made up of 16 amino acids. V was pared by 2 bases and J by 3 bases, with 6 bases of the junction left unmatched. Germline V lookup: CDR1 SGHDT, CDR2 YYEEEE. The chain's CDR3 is CASSLVGTGDTGELFF. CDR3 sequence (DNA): TGTGCCAGCAGCTTAGTAGGGACAGGAGACACCGGGGAGCTGTTTTTT. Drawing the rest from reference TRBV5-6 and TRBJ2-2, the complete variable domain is DAGVTQSPTHLIKTRGQQVTLRCSPKSGHDTVSWYQQALGQGPQFIFQYYEEEERQRGNFPDRFSGHQFPNYSSELNVNALLLGDSALYLCASSLVGTGDTGELFFGEGSRLTVL.

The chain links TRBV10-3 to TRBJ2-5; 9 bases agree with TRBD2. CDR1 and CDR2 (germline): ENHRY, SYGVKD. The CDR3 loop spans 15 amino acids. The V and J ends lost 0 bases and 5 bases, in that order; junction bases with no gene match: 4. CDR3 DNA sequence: TGTGCCATCAGTGAGTCGACTAGCGGATGGGAGACCCAGTACTTC. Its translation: CAISESTSGWETQYF.

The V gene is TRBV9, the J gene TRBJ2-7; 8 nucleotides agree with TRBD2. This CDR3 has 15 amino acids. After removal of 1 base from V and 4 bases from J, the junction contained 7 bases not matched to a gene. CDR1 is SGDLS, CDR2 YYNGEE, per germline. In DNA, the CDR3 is TGTGCCAGCAGCGTATCTGGCGGGGGGACTTACGAGCAGTACTTC. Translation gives CASSVSGGGTYEQYF.

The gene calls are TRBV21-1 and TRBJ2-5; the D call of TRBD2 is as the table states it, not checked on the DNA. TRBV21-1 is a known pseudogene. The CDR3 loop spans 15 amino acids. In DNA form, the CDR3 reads TGTGCCAGCAGCAACTACCGTGGTTGGTGGGAGACCCAGTACTTC. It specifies CASSNYRGWWETQYF.

CDR3 sequence: CASSHPGFTEETQYF. In DNA, the CDR3 is TGCGCCAGCAGCCATCCGGGATTCACTGAAGAGACCCAGTACTTC. The V and J genes are TRBV4-1 and TRBJ2-5; TRBD2 might be the D (5 bases). V shed 3 bases and J shed 3 bases, with 14 bases lying between them. From germline, CDR1 is MGHRA and CDR2 YSYEKL. The CDR3 has 15 residues.

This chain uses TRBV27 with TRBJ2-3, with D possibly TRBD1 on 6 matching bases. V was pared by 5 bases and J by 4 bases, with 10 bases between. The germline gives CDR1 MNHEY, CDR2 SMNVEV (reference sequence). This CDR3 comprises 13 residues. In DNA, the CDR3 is TGTGCCAGCAGTCGCAGGGGTGCAGATACGCAGTATTTT. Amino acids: CASSRRGADTQYF.

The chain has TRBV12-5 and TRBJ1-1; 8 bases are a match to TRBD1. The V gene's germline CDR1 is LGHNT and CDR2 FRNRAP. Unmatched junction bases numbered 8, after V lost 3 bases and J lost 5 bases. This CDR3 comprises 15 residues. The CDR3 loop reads CASGLGTGGRTEAFF. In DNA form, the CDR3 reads TGTGCTAGTGGTTTAGGAACAGGGGGGCGTACTGAAGCTTTCTTT.

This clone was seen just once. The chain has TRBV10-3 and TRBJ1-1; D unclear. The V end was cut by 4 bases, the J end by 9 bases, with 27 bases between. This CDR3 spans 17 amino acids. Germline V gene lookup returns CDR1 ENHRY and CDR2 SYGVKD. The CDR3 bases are TGTGCCATCAGTGGACCGGGGTCTTTGCACCACCGGGCCCAAGCTTTCTTT. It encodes CAISGPGSLHHRAQAFF.